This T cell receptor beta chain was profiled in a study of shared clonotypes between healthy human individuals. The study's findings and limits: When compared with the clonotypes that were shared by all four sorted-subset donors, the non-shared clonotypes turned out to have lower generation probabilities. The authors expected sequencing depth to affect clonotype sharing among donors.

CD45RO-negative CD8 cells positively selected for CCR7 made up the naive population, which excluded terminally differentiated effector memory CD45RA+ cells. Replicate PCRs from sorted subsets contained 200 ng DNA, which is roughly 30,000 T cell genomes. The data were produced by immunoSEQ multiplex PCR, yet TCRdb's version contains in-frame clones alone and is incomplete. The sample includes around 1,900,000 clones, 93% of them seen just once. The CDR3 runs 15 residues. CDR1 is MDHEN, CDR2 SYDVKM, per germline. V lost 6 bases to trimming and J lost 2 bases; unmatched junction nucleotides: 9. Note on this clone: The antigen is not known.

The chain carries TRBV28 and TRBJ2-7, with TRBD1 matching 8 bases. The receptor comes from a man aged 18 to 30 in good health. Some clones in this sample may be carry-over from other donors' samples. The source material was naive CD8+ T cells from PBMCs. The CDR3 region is CASSHPGQVTYEQYF. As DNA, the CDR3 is TGTGCCAGCAGCCATCCGGGACAGGTTACCTACGAGCAGTACTTC.